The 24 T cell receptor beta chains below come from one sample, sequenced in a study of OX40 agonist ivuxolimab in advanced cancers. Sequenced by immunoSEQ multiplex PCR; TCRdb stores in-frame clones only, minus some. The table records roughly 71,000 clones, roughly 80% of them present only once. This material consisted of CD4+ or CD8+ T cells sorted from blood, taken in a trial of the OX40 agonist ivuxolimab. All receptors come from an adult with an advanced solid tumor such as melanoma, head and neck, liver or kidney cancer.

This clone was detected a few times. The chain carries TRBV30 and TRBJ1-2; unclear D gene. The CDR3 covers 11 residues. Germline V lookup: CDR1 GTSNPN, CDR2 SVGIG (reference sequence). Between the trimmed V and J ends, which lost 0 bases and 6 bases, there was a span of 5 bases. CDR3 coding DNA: TGTGCCTGGAGTGTCTGGGATGGCTACACCTTC. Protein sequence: CAWSVWDGYTF.

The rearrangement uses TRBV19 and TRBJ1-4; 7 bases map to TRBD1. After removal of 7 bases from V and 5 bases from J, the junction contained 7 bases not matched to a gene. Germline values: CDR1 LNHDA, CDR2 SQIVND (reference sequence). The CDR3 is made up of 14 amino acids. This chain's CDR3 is CASTSDRANEKLFF. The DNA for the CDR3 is TGTGCCAGTACTTCAGACAGGGCCAATGAAAAACTGTTTTTT.

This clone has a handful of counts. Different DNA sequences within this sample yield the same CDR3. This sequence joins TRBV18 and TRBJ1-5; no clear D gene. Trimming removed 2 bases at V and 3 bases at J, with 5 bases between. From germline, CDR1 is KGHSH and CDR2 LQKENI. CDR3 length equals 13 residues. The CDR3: CASSPGDNQPQHF. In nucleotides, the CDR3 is TGTGCCAGCTCACCAGGGGACAATCAGCCCCAGCATTTT. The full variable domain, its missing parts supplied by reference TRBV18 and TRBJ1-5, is NAGVMQNPRHLVRRRGQEARLRCSPMKGHSHVYWYRQLPEEGLKFMVYLQKENIIDESGMPKERFSAEFPKEGPSILRIQQVVRGDSAAYFCASSPGDNQPQHFGDGTRLSIL.

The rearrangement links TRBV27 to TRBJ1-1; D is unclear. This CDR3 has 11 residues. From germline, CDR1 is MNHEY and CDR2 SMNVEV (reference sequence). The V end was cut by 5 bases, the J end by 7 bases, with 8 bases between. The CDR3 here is CASSKSGEAFF. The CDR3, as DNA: TGTGCCAGCAGTAAGAGTGGTGAAGCTTTCTTT.

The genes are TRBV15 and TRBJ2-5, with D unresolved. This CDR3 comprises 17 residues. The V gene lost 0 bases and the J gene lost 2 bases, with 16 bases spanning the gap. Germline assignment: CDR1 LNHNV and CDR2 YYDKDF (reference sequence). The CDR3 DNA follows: TGTGCCACCAGCAGAGATCCTGCAGGTTCGAAACAAGAGACCCAGTACTTC. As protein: CATSRDPAGSKQETQYF.

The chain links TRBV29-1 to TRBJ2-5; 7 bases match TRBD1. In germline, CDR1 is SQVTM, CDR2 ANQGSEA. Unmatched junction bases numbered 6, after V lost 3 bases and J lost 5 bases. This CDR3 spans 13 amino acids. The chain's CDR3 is CSVDLGQAETQYF. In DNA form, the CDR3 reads TGCAGCGTTGACTTAGGACAGGCGGAGACCCAGTACTTC.

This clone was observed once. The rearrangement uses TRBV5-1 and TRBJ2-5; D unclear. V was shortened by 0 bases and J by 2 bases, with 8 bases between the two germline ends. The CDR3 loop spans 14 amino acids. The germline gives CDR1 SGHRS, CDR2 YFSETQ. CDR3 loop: CASSLVVGQETQYF. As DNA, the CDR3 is TGCGCCAGCAGCTTGGTGGTGGGGCAAGAGACCCAGTACTTC.

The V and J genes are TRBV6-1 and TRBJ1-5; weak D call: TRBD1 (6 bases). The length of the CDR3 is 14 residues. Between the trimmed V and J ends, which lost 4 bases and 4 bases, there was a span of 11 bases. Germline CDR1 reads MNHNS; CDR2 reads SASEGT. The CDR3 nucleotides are TGTGCCAGCAGTGGTCGACAGGTGAATCAGCCCCAGCATTTT. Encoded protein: CASSGRQVNQPQHF.

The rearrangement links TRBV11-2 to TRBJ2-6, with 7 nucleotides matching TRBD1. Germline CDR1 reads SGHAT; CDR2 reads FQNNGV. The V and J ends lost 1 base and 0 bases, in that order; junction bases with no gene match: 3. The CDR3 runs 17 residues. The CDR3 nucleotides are TGTGCCAGCAGCTTAGCAGGGGACAGCTCTGGGGCCAACGTCCTGACTTTC. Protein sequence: CASSLAGDSSGANVLTF.

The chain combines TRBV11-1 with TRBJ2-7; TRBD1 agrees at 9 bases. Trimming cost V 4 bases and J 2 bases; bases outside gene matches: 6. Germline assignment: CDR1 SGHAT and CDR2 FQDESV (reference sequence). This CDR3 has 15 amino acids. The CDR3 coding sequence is TGTGCCAGCAGCTGGGGGACAGGGTGGACCTACGAGCAGTACTTC. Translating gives CASSWGTGWTYEQYF.

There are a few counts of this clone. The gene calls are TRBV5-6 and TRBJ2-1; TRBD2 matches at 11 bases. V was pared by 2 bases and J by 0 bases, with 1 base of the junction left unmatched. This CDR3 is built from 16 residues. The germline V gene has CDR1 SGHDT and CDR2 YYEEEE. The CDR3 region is CASSLTSGSSYNEQFF. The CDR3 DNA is TGTGCCAGCAGCTTAACTAGCGGGAGCTCCTACAATGAGCAGTTCTTC.

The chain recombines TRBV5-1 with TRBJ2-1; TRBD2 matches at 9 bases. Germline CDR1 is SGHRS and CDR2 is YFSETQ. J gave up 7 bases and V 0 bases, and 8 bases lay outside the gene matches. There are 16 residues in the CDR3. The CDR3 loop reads CASSLVVAGGQNEQFF. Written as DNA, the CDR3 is TGCGCCAGCAGCTTGGTAGTTGCGGGAGGGCAAAATGAGCAGTTCTTC.

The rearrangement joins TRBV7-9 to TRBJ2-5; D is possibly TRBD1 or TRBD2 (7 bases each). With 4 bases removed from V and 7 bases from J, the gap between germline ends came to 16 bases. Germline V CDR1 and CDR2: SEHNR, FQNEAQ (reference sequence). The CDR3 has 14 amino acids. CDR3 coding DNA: TGTGCCAGCAGCTCATCTTCAGGGGGGGGGACCCAGTACTTC. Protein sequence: CASSSSSGGGTQYF. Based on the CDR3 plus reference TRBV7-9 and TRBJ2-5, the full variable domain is DTGVSQNPRHKITKRGQNVTFRCDPISEHNRLYWYRQTLGQGPEFLTYFQNEAQLEKSRLLSDRFSAERPKGSFSTLEIQRTEQGDSAMYLCASSSSSGGGTQYFGPGTRLLVL.

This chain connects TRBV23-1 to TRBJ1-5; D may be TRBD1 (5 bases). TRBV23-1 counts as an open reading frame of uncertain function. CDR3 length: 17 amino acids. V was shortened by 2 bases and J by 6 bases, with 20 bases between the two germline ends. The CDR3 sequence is CASSQPGTGPSSQPQHF. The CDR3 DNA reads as TGCGCCAGCAGTCAACCCGGGACGGGCCCTAGTAGTCAGCCCCAGCATTTT.

CDR3: CASSPQSGFYEQYF. The CDR3, as DNA: TGTGCCAGCAGCCCCCAATCGGGGTTTTACGAGCAGTACTTC. This chain connects TRBV7-3 to TRBJ2-7; possible D gene TRBD2, 5 bases. CDR1 SGHTA and CDR2 FQGTGA come from the germline V gene. CDR3 length equals 14 residues. Trimming took off 5 bases at V and 4 bases at J, with 15 bases between the two ends. Looking up the rest from reference TRBV7-3 and TRBJ2-7 gives the full variable domain: GAGVSQTPSNKVTEKGKYVELRCDPISGHTALYWYRQSLGQGPEFLIYFQGTGAADDSGLPNDRFFAVRPEGSVSTLKIQRTERGDSAVYLCASSPQSGFYEQYFGPGTRLTVT.

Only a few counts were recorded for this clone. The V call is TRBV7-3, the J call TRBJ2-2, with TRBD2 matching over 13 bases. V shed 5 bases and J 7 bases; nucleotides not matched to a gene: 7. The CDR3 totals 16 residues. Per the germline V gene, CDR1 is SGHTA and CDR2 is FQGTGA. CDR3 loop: CASSPGLAGAHGELFF. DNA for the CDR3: TGTGCCAGCAGCCCAGGACTAGCGGGAGCGCACGGGGAGCTGTTTTTT.

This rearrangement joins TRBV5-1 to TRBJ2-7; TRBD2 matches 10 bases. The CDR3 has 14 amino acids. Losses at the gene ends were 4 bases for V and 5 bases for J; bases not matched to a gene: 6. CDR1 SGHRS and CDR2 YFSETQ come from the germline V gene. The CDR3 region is CASSLGTSANEQYF. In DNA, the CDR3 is TGCGCCAGCAGCCTGGGGACTAGCGCGAACGAGCAGTACTTC.

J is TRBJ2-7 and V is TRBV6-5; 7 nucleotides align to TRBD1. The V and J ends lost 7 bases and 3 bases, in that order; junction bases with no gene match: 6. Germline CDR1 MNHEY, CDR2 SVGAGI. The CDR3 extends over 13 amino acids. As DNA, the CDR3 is TGTGCCAGCAAGGGGGCTTTGGGCTACGAGCAGTACTTC. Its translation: CASKGALGYEQYF.

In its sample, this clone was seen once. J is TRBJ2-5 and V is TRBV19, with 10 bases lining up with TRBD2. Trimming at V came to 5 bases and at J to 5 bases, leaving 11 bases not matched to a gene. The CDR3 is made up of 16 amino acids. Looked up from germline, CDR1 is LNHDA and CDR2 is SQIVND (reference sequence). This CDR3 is CASSATPSGSWETQYF. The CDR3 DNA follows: TGTGCCAGTAGTGCAACGCCTAGCGGGAGCTGGGAGACCCAGTACTTC.

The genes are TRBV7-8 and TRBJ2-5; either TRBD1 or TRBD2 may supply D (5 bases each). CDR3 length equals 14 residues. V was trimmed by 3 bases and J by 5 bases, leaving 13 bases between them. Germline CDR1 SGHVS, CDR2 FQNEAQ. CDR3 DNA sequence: TGTGCCAGCAGCTTTAATAGGGGCGGGGAGACCCAGTACTTC. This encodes CASSFNRGGETQYF.

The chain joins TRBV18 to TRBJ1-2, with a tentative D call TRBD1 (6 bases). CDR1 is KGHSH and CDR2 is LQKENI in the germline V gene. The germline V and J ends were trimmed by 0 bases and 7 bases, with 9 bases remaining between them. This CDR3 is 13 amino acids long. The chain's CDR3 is CASSPPGQLGYTF. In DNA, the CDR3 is TGTGCCAGCTCACCACCGGGACAACTTGGCTACACCTTC.

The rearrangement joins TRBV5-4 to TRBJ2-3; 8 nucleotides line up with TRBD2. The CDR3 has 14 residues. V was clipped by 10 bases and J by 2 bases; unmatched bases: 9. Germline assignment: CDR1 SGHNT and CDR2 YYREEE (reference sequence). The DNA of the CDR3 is TGTGCCGGAAGCATAGCGGGATACACAGATACGCAGTATTTT. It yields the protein CAGSIAGYTDTQYF.

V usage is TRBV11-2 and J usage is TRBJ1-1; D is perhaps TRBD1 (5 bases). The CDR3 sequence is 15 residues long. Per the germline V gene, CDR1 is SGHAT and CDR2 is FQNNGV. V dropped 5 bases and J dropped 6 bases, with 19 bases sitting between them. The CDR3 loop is CASSLKTSWDAEAFF. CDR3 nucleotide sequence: TGTGCCAGCAGCCTTAAGACAAGTTGGGACGCTGAAGCTTTCTTT.

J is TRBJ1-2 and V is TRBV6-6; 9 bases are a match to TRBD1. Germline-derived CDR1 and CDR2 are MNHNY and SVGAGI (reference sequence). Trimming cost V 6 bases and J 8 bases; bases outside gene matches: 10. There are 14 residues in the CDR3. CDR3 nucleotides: TGTGCCAGCAGACGCCGGGACAGGGAGGGAGGCTACACCTTC. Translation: CASRRRDREGGYTF.